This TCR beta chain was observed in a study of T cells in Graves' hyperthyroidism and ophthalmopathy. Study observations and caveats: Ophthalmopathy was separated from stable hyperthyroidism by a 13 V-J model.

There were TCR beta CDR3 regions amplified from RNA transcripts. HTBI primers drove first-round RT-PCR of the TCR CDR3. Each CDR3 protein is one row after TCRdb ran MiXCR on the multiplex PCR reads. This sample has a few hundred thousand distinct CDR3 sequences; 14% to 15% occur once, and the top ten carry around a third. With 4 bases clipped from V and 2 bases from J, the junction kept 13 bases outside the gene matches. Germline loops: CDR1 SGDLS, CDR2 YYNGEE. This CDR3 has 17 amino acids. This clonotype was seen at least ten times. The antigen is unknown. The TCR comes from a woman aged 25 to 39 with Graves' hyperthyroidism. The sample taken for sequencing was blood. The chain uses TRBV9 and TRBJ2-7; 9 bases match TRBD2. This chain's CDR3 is CASSKRGGLADPYEQYF. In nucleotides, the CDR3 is TGTGCCAGCAGCAAGCGTGGGGGACTAGCAGACCCCTACGAGCAGTACTTC.